This T cell receptor (beta chain) emerged from a study of T cell repertoires in cytomegalovirus infection. TCRdb re-called the reads with MiXCR, one entry per CDR3 protein. This sample has roughly 720,000 distinct CDR3 sequences, with 35% to 45% found just once. This CDR3 region has 15 residues. V was cut by 0 bases and J by 3 bases, with 9 bases left in between. Germline lookup yields CDR1 LNHNV and CDR2 YYDKDF (reference sequence). Material for sequencing was PBMCs. The sequence was obtained from a human donor in good health (CMV status not recorded). Some clones in this sample may be carry-over from other donors' samples. V usage is TRBV15 and J usage is TRBJ1-5, with D possibly matching TRBD1 (6 bases). The CDR3 region has the DNA TGTGCCACCAGCAGAGACGGACAGTCCAATCAGCCCCAGCATTTT. Its translation is CATSRDGQSNQPQHF. Variable domain in full (rest from reference TRBV15 and TRBJ1-5): DAMVIQNPRYQVTQFGKPVTLSCSQTLNHNVMYWYQQKSSQAPKLLFHYYDKDFNNEADTPDNFQSRRPNTSFCFLDIRSPGLGDTAMYLCATSRDGQSNQPQHFGDGTRLSIL.